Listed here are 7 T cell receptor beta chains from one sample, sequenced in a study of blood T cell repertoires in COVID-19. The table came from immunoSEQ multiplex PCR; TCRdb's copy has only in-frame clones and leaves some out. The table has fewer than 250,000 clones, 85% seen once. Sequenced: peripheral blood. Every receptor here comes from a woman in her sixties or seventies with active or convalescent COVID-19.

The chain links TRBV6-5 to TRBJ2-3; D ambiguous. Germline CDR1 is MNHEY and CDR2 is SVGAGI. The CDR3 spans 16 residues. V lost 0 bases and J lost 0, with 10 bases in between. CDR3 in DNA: TGTGCCAGCAGTTACTCTTATTCCTCTAGCACAGATACGCAGTATTTT. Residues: CASSYSYSSSTDTQYF.

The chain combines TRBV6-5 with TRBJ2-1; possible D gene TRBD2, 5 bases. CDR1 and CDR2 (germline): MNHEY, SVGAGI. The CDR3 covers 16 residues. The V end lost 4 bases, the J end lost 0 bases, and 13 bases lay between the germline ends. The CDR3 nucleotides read TGTGCCAGCAGTTTCCTTGGCGGGCGCTCCTACAATGAGCAGTTCTTC. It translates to CASSFLGGRSYNEQFF.

CDR3 sequence (DNA): TGTGCCAGTAGTCGATCGACAGCTGAAGCTTTCTTT. Its protein product is CASSRSTAEAFF. This chain uses TRBV19 with TRBJ1-1, with D perhaps TRBD1 (5 bases). Germline-derived CDR1 and CDR2 are LNHDA and SQIVND (reference sequence). V lost 5 bases, J lost 6 bases, and 10 bases lay in between. The CDR3 has 12 residues.

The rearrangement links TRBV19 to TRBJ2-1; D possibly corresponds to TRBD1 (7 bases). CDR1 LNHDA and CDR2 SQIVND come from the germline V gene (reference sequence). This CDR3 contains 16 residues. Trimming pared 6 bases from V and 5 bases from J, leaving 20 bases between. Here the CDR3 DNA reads TGTGCCAGTAGCTATACGGGCAGGGGGAGGAACAATGAGCAGTTCTTC. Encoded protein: CASSYTGRGRNNEQFF.

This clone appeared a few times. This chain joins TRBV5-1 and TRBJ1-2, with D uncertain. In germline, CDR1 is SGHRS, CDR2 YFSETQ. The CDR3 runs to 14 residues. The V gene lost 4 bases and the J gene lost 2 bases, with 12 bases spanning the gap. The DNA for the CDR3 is TGCGCCAGCAGCCCGAACACGTTGAACTATGGCTACACCTTC. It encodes CASSPNTLNYGYTF.

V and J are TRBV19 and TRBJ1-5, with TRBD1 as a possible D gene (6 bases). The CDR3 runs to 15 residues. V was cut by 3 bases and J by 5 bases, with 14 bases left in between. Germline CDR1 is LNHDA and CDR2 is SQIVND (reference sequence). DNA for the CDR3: TGTGCCAGTAGTATTCCGGGGGGCAGGGATCAGCCCCAGCATTTT. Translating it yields CASSIPGGRDQPQHF.

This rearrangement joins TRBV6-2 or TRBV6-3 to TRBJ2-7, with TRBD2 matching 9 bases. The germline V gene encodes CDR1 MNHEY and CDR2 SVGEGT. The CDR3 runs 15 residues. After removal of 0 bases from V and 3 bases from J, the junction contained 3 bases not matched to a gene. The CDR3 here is CASSYSRLADYEQYF. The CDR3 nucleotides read TGTGCCAGCAGTTACTCTCGACTAGCGGACTACGAGCAGTACTTC.